A selection of T cell receptor beta chains follows, all from one sample in a study of tumour-infiltrating T cells in Burkitt lymphoma. Generated by immunoSEQ multiplex PCR, the TCRdb table keeps only in-frame clones and is missing some. The sample lists 2,000 to 3,000 clones; over 75% were seen once. Sequenced: tumor tissue. These receptors were collected from a human donor with diffuse large B-cell lymphoma. The CDR3 runs from the conserved cysteine through the conserved F or W. D genes are given only for firm matches. A clone size is listed for some rows: how often the clone was seen (once, few, many), or a class if it is expanded.

>NA|TRBJ2-1|TRBV6-5|TRBD1
TGTGCCAGCAGACCCGGGACAGGGGTAACCAATGAGCAGTTCTTC
CASRPGTGVTNEQFF
>NA|TRBJ2-3|TRBV11-2|NA
TGTGCCAGCAGCCCAGGGAGCACAGATACGCAGTATTTT
CASSPGSTDTQYF
>NA|TRBJ1-4|TRBV6-1|TRBD1
TGTGCCAGCAAAATAACAGGGGGTCCTAATGAAAAACTGTTTTTT
CASKITGGPNEKLFF
>once|TRBJ1-1|TRBV25-1|NA
TGTGCCAGCAGTGAATACGGGACAACAGGGAACACTGAAGCTTTCTTT
CASSEYGTTGNTEAFF
>NA|TRBJ2-1|TRBV7-3|NA
TGTGCCAGCAGTTCGGATTTGAATGAGCAGTTCTTC
CASSSDLNEQFF
>NA|TRBJ2-7|TRBV25-1|NA
TGTGCCAGCAGTGCATCGCAGGGGGGTTGGTACGAGCAGTACTTC
CASSASQGGWYEQYF
>NA|TRBJ2-3|TRBV7-3|TRBD2
TGTGCCAGCAGCCTCGGGACTAGCACCACAGATACGCAGTATTTT
CASSLGTSTTDTQYF
>few|TRBJ2-1|TRBV4-2|NA
TGTGCCAGCAGCCAAGTCCCTGGAGCCTACAATGAGCAGTTCTTC
CASSQVPGAYNEQFF
>NA|TRBJ2-1|TRBV5-6|NA
TGTGCCAGCAGCCTAGGGTATGAGCAGTTCTTC
CASSLGYEQFF
>NA|TRBJ2-5|TRBV7-3|NA
TGTGCCAGCAGCTCCGGGTCCGCTTGGGGGGAGACCCAGTACTTC
CASSSGSAWGETQYF
>NA|TRBJ1-1|TRBV2|NA
TGTGCCAGCACCCTAGGGAACACTGAAGCTTTCTTT
CASTLGNTEAFF
>NA|TRBJ1-2|TRBV28|TRBD1
TGTGCCAGCAGTTCGACAGGGAGATTATATGGCTACACCTTC
CASSSTGRLYGYTF
>NA|TRBJ2-3|TRBV5-1|NA
TGCGCCAGCAGCGAGACGGCTAGCACAGATACGCAGTATTTT
CASSETASTDTQYF
>few|TRBJ2-5|TRBV11-1|NA
TGTGCCAGCAGCCCAGGGAGAGGCGGGACCCAGTACTTC
CASSPGRGGTQYF
>NA|TRBJ1-1|TRBV4-2|NA
TGTGCCAGCAGCCAAGACAATCAGAACACTGAAGCTTTCTTT
CASSQDNQNTEAFF
>NA|TRBJ2-7|TRBV7-8|NA
TGTGCCAGCAGCTTAGGGCAGGTTTACGAGCAGTACTTC
CASSLGQVYEQYF
>few|TRBJ2-3|TRBV27|NA
TGTGCCAGCAGTATTTTTCCGTATGGCACAGATACGCAGTATTTT
CASSIFPYGTDTQYF
>NA|TRBJ1-6|TRBV30|NA
TGTGCCTGGAGTCTAAGGCTCAATTCACCCCTCCACTTT
CAWSLRLNSPLHF
>NA|TRBJ2-7|TRBV27|TRBD2
TGTGCCAGCAGTTTAGGAGCGGGAGAGGGTTACGAGCAGTACTTC
CASSLGAGEGYEQYF
>NA|TRBJ1-2|TRBV28|TRBD1
TGTGCCAGCAACCCGACAGGGTTAGATGGCTACACCTTC
CASNPTGLDGYTF
>NA|TRBJ2-7|TRBV29-1|NA
TGCAGCGTTTATACGGGGTCCGGGTACGAGCAGTACTTC
CSVYTGSGYEQYF
>NA|TRBJ2-2|TRBV6-5|TRBD1
TGTGCCAGCAGACCCACAGGGGGGTTCACCGGGGAGCTGTTTTTT
CASRPTGGFTGELFF
>NA|TRBJ2-1|TRBV27|TRBD2
TGTGCCAGCAGTTATGGGACTAGCGGGAGAGGGACGGGAAATGAGCAGTTCTTC
CASSYGTSGRGTGNEQFF
>NA|TRBJ2-7|TRBV20-1|NA
TGCAGTGTTGGGGTCGAGCAGTACTTC
CSVGVEQYF
>NA|TRBJ1-3|TRBV4-1|NA
TGCGCCAGCAGCCAGGGCGAGGGCCTACCTCTTCTAAACACCATATATTTT
CASSQGEGLPLLNTIYF
>NA|TRBJ2-7|TRBV11-3|NA
TGTGCCAGCAGCCATTTGGGGGGCCGATCCGACGAGCAGTACTTC
CASSHLGGRSDEQYF
>NA|TRBJ2-1|TRBV2|TRBD2
TGTGCCAGCAAACCCGAAATGGCCAGCGGGAGGTACAATGAGCAGTTCTTC
CASKPEMASGRYNEQFF
>NA|TRBJ1-1|TRBV6-6|NA
TGTGCCAGCAGTTACGCTCAGCTATATGAAGCTTTCTTT
CASSYAQLYEAFF
>NA|TRBJ2-1|TRBV30|TRBD1
TGTGCCTGGAGTCGAGACAGGGAAGCAAGTGAGCAGTTCTTC
CAWSRDREASEQFF